This TCR beta chain was recovered during a study of blood T cell repertoires in COVID-19. Only one count was recorded for this clone. TCRdb's copy holds only in-frame clones and misses some; the assay was immunoSEQ multiplex PCR. There are fewer than 70,000 clones in the sample; 80% to 90% occur only once, and about 7% lies in the top ten. Germline loops: CDR1 MNHEY, CDR2 SVGAGI. CDR3 length: 15 amino acids. V dropped 8 bases and J dropped 0 bases, with 14 bases sitting between them. Sequencing used peripheral blood. The chain combines TRBV6-5 with TRBJ1-3; D is ambiguous. This TCR derives from a man in his sixties with active or convalescent COVID-19. The CDR3 DNA reads TGTGCCAGCTCTCAGCGACGGTCCTCTGGAAACACCATATATTTT. This gives the protein CASSQRRSSGNTIYF.